This T cell receptor beta chain was sequenced during a study of identical twins. The study, taken as a whole, reports: Twin pairs' shared out-of-frame alpha sequences were enriched in low generation probability. Insertion counts were lower in abundant cord blood beta clonotypes, a trend that memory repertoires did not show. Models predicted less out-of-frame TCR alpha sharing in monozygotic twins than was found.

TCRdb itself ran the 5' RACE reads through MiXCR, one entry per CDR3 protein. The sample holds around 480,000 distinct CDR3 sequences, about 13% seen once. Healthy Caucasians made up all donors. Germline V gene sequence: CDR1 KGHSH, CDR2 LQKENI. Trimming at V came to 5 bases and at J to 1 base, leaving 1 base not matched to a gene. The CDR3 totals 15 residues. Comments on this clonotype: Its antigen is still unknown.

These data are also associated with another study on yellow fever vaccine responses in identical twins.

This rearrangement joins TRBV18 to TRBJ2-5, with 13 bases aligning to TRBD2. Sequencing was carried out using CD4+ T cells sorted from blood. The source is a woman aged 18 to 35 in good health. The CDR3 loop reads CASSRTSGGQETQYF. The CDR3 DNA sequence: TGTGCCAGCTCAAGGACTAGCGGGGGCCAAGAGACCCAGTACTTC.